These 9 T cell receptor beta chains were sequenced from one sample in a study of T cell responses to AZD1222 COVID-19 vaccine. The protocol was immunoSEQ multiplex PCR, while the TCRdb copy is restricted to in-frame clones and leaves out a portion. The table lists 200,000 or so clones, around 92% of them singletons, with 10% in the top ten. The sample in question was peripheral blood, obtained on day 0 of AZD1222 vaccination. The receptors originated from an adult in good health.

This sequence joins TRBV12-3 or TRBV12-4 and TRBJ1-1; D call uncertain. Trimming shortened V by 6 bases and J by 6 bases, and 14 bases separated the two germline ends. The CDR3 has 13 residues. The CDR3 nucleotides read TGTGCCAGCAGAAGCCGCTTAGAGGCTGAAGCTTTCTTT. It specifies CASRSRLEAEAFF.

The CDR3 DNA reads TGTGCCTGGAGTCCCAGACGGACCAATCAGCCCCAGCATTTT. It codes for CAWSPRRTNQPQHF. V is TRBV30 and J is TRBJ1-5; no clear D. There are 14 residues in the CDR3. V lost 2 bases to trimming and J lost 3 bases, with 11 bases between them. CDR1 and CDR2 from the germline V gene are GTSNPN and SVGIG (reference sequence).

The V and J genes are TRBV2 and TRBJ2-2, with a weak D call TRBD1 (6 bases). This CDR3 region has 13 residues. The germline CDR1 and CDR2 sequences are SNHLY and FYNNEI. V lost 2 bases and J 8 bases, leaving 9 bases between the germline ends. CDR3 loop: CASSERGLGELFF. Here the CDR3 DNA reads TGTGCCAGCAGTGAAAGGGGGTTGGGGGAGCTGTTTTTT.

The chain is built from TRBV7-9 and TRBJ1-2; 7 bases match TRBD1. Germline CDR1 is SEHNR and CDR2 is FQNEAQ (reference sequence). The V gene end was trimmed by 5 bases and the J gene end by 3 bases; junction bases not matched to a gene: 6. The CDR3 extends over 14 amino acids. Here the CDR3 reads CASSQPGTDYGYTF. The CDR3 region has the DNA TGTGCCAGCAGCCAACCCGGGACAGACTATGGCTACACCTTC.

The chain uses TRBV29-1 and TRBJ2-5; D gene ambiguous. Trimming cost V 8 bases and J 0 bases, with 25 bases left between them. The CDR3 is 17 residues long. Germline values: CDR1 SQVTM, CDR2 ANQGSEA. The CDR3 DNA reads as TGCAGCATCCTCCGGACGCGCCCTATTAATGACCAAGAGACCCAGTACTTC. Amino acids: CSILRTRPINDQETQYF.

The V and J genes are TRBV2 and TRBJ1-1, with D perhaps matching TRBD1 (6 bases). The length of the CDR3 is 13 residues. Trimming cost V 6 bases and J 1 base, with 9 bases left between them. The germline V gene encodes CDR1 SNHLY and CDR2 FYNNEI. DNA for the CDR3: TGTGCCAGCAGCCAGGACAGGAACACTGAAGCTTTCTTT. Translating it yields CASSQDRNTEAFF.

The J gene is TRBJ1-3, the V gene TRBV7-2; D may be TRBD1 (6 bases). The V end was cut by 5 bases, the J end by 4 bases, with 12 bases between. The germline V gene encodes CDR1 SGHTA and CDR2 FQGNSA. The CDR3 runs 14 residues. The CDR3 spells CASSDQGLGNTIYF. CDR3 DNA: TGTGCCAGCAGCGATCAGGGGCTGGGAAACACCATATATTTT.

J is TRBJ1-2 and V is TRBV14; tentatively, D is TRBD1 (6 bases). Germline CDR1 and CDR2: SGHDN and FVKESK. V was trimmed by 4 bases and J by 4 bases, leaving 16 bases between them. The CDR3 sequence is 15 residues long. CDR3 protein: CASSPTGPPIYGYTF. The CDR3 nucleotides read TGTGCCAGCAGCCCGACAGGTCCCCCTATCTATGGCTACACCTTC.

This chain links TRBV6-4 with TRBJ2-2; TRBD2 agrees at 11 bases. The germline V gene has CDR1 MRHNA and CDR2 SNTAGT. The CDR3 has 16 residues. With V trimmed by 0 bases and J by 3 bases, 0 bases remained unmatched. CDR3 nucleotides: TGTGCCAGCAGTGACTCACTAGCGGGAGACACCGGGGAGCTGTTTTTT. Translating it yields CASSDSLAGDTGELFF.